This T cell receptor (beta chain) was retrieved from a study of T cell repertoires in cytomegalovirus infection. Whole-study context: CMV epitopes in the study were HLA-C-restricted (recently identified) and HLA-B-restricted (well studied). Matching HLA type, along with CMV infection, was indicated by public TCR beta signatures. Whole-study findings and limits: Public TCR beta family frequency separated CMV-and-HLA carriers, including in an independent cohort. HLA-C-restricted, CMV-specific TCR beta clonotypes were dominant ex vivo.

Via MiXCR, TCRdb re-called the reads, giving one row per CDR3 protein. The sample comprises about 570,000 distinct CDR3 sequences, 40% of which are singletons, and 48% rests with the top ten. This clonotype was counted between two and nine times. What it recognizes is unknown. Germline lookup yields CDR1 SGHVS and CDR2 FNYEAQ. V gave up 8 bases and J gave up 0 bases; unmatched junction bases: 6. The CDR3 has 14 residues. The chain uses TRBV7-6 and TRBJ2-7, with TRBD2 matching over 8 bases. This TCR came from a human donor in good health (CMV status not recorded). Some clones in this sample may be carry-over from other donors' samples. The specimen was cultured PBMCs, collected from culture after CMV antigen stimulation. CDR3 nucleotide sequence: TGTGCCAGCGAGATAACTAGCGGCTCCTACGAGCAGTACTTC. Translated, it gives CASEITSGSYEQYF. Supplemented by reference TRBV7-6 and TRBJ2-7, the full variable domain reads GAGVSQSPRYKVTKRGQDVALRCDPISGHVSLYWYRQALGQGPEFLTYFNYEAQQDKSGLPNDRFSAERPEGSISTLTIQRTEQRDSAMYRCASEITSGSYEQYFGPGTRLTVT.